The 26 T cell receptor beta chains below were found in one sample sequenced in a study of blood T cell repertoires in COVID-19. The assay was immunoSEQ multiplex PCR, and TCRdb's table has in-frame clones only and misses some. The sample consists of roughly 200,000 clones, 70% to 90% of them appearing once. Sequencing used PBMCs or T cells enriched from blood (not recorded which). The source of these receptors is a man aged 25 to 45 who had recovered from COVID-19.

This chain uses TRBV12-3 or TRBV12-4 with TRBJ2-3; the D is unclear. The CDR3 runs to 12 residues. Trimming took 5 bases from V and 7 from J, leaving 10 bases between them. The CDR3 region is CASSIRLYTQYF. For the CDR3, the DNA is TGTGCCAGCAGTATCCGACTTTATACGCAGTATTTT.

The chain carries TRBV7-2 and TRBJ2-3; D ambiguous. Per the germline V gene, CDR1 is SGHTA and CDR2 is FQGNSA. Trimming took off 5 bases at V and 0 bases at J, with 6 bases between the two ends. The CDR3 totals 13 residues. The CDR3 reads CASSIGSTDTQYF. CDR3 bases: TGTGCCAGCAGCATCGGGAGCACAGATACGCAGTATTTT.

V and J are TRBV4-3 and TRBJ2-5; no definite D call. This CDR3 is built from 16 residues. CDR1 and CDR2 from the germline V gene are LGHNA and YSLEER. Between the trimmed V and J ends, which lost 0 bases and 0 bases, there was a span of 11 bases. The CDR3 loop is CASSQDFPAYQETQYF. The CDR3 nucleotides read TGCGCCAGCAGCCAAGATTTTCCAGCGTACCAAGAGACCCAGTACTTC.

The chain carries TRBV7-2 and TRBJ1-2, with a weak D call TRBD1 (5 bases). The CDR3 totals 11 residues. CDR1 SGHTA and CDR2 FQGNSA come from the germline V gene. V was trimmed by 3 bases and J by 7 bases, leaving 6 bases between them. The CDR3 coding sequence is TGTGCCAGCAGCTTTGGGGCTGGCTACACCTTC. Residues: CASSFGAGYTF.

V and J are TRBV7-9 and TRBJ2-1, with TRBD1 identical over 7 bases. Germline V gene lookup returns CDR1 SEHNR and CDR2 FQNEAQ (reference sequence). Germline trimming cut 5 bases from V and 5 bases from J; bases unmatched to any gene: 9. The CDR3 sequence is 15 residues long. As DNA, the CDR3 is TGTGCCAGCAGCACAGACAGGGCTGGGGACAATGAGCAGTTCTTC. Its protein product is CASSTDRAGDNEQFF. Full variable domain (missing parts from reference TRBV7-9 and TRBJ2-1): DTGVSQNPRHKITKRGQNVTFRCDPISEHNRLYWYRQTLGQGPEFLTYFQNEAQLEKSRLLSDRFSAERPKGSFSTLEIQRTEQGDSAMYLCASSTDRAGDNEQFFGPGTRLTVL.

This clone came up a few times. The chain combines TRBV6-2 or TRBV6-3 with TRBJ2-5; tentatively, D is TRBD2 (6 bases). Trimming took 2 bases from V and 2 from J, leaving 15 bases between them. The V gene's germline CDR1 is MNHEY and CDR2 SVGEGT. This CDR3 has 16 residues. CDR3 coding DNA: TGTGCCAGCAGTTACGGTCGGACTAAGAAACAAGAGACCCAGTACTTC. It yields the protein CASSYGRTKKQETQYF.

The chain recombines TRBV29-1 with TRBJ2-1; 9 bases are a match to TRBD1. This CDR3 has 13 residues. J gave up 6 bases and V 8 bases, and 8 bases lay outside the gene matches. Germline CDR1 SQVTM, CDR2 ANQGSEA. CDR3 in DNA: TGCAGCTATGACAGGGGGGCAAGCAATGAGCAGTTCTTC. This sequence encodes CSYDRGASNEQFF.

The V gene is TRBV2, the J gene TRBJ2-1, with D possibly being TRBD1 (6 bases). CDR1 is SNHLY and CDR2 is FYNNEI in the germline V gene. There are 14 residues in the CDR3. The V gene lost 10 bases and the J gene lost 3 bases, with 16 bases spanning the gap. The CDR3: CATSNRDHYNEQFF. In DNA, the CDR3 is TGTGCCACCTCAAACAGGGATCACTACAATGAGCAGTTCTTC.

This CDR3 is CASSLRRGFYNSPLHF. The CDR3 nucleotides are TGTGCCAGCAGCCTGCGCAGGGGATTCTATAATTCACCCCTCCACTTT. The chain recombines TRBV3-1 (or the pseudogene TRBV3-2) with TRBJ1-6; possibly TRBD1 for D (6 bases). The CDR3 sequence is 16 residues long. The V end was cut by 4 bases, the J end by 3 bases, with 13 bases between. Per germline, CDR1 LGHDT and CDR2 YNNKEL (reference sequence).

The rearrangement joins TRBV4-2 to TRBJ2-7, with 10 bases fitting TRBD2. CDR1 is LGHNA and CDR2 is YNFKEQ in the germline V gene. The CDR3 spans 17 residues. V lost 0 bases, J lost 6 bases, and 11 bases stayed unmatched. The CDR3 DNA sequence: TGTGCCAGCAGCCAAGATATGGGAAGCGGGGGGGCTATCGAGCAGTACTTC. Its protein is CASSQDMGSGGAIEQYF.

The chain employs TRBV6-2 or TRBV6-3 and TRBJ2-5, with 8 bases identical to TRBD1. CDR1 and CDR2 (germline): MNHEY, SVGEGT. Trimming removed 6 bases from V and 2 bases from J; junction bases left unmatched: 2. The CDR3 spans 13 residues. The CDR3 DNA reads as TGTGCCAGCAGCGGGACAGGACAAGAGACCCAGTACTTC. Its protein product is CASSGTGQETQYF.

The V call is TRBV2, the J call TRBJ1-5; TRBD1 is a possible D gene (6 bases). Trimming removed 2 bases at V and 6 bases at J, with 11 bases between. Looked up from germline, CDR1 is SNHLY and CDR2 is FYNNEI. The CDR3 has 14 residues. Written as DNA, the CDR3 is TGTGCCAGCAGTGAATCAGGGGCTCGTCAGCCCCAGCATTTT. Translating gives CASSESGARQPQHF.

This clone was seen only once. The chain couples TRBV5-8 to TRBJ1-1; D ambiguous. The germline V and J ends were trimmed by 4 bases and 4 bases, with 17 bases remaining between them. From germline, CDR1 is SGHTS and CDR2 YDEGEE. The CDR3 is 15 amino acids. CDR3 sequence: CASSTSGVASTEAFF. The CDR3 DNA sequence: TGTGCCAGCAGCACCAGCGGGGTAGCTAGCACTGAAGCTTTCTTT. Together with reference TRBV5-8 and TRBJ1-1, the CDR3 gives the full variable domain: EAGVTQSPTHLIKTRGQQATLRCSPISGHTSVYWYQQALGLGLQFLLWYDEGEERNRGNFPPRFSGRQFPNYSSELNVNALELEDSALYLCASSTSGVASTEAFFGQGTRLTVV.

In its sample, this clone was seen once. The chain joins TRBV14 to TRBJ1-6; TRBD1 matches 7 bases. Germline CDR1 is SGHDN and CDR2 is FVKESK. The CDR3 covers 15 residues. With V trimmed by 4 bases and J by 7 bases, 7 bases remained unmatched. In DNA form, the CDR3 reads TGTGCCAGCAGCCCCTGGGACAGTAGGAATTCACCCCTCCACTTT. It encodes CASSPWDSRNSPLHF.

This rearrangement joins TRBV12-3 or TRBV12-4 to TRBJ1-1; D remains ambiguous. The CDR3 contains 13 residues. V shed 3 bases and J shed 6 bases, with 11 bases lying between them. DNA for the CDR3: TGTGCCAGCAGTTTCAAAAATGAGGCTGAAGCTTTCTTT. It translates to CASSFKNEAEAFF.

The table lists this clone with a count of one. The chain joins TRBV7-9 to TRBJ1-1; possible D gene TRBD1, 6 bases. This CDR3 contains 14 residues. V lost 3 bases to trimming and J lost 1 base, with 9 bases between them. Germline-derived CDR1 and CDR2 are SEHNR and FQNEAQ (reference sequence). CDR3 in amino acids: CASSLTTGNTEAFF. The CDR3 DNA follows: TGTGCCAGCAGCTTGACGACAGGGAACACTGAAGCTTTCTTT.

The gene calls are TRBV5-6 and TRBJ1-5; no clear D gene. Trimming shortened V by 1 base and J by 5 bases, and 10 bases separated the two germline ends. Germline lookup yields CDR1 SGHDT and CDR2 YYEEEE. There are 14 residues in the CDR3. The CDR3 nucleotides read TGTGCCAGCAGCTTGAGGGCGGGCTATCAGCCCCAGCATTTT. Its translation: CASSLRAGYQPQHF.

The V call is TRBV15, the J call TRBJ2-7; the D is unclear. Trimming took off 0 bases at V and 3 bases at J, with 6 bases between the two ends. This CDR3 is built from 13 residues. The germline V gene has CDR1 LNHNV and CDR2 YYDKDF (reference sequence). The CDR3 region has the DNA TGTGCCACCAGCAGAGATCTGAGCTACGAGCAGTACTTC. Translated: CATSRDLSYEQYF.

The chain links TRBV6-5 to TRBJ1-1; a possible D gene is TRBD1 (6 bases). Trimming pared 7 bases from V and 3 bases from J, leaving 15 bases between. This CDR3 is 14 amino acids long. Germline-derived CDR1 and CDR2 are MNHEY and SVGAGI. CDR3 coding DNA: TGTGCCAGCATAACGCAACAGGGCTACACTGAAGCTTTCTTT. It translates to CASITQQGYTEAFF.

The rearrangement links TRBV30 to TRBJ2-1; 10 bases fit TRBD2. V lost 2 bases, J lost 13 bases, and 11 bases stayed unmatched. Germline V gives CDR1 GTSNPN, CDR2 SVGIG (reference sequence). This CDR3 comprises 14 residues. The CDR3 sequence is CAWSSGLAGVSQFF. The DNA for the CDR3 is TGTGCCTGGAGTAGCGGGCTAGCGGGAGTTTCACAGTTCTTC.

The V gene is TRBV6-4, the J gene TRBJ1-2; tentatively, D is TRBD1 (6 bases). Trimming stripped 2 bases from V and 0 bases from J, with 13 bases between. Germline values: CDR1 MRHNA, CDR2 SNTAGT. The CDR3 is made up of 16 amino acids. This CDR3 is CASSDMGHLPNYGYTF. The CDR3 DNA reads TGTGCCAGCAGTGACATGGGACACCTCCCTAACTATGGCTACACCTTC.

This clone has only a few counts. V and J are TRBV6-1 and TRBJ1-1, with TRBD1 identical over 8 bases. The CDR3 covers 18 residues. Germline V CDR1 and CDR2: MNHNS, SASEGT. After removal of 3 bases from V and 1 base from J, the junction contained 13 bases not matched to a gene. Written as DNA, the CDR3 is TGTGCCAGCAGTGATATCTCGCTAGGGCAGGGGGCGAACACTGAAGCTTTCTTT. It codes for CASSDISLGQGANTEAFF.

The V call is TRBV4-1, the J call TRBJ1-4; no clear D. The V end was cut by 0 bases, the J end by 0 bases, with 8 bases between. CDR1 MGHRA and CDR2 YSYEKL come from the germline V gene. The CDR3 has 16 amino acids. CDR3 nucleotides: TGCGCCAGCAGCCAAGATCAGACAACAACTAATGAAAAACTGTTTTTT. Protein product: CASSQDQTTTNEKLFF.

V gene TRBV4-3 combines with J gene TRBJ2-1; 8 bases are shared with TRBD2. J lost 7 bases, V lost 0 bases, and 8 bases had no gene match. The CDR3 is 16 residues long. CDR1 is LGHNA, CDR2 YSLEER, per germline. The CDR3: CASSQDAGGVANEQFF. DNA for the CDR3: TGCGCCAGCAGCCAAGATGCGGGAGGAGTCGCTAATGAGCAGTTCTTC.

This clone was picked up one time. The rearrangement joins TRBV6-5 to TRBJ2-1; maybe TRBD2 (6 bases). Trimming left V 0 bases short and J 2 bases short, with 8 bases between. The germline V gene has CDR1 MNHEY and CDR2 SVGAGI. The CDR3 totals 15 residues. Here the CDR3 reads CASSYSGGTYNEQFF. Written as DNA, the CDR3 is TGTGCCAGCAGTTACTCTGGCGGGACCTACAATGAGCAGTTCTTC.

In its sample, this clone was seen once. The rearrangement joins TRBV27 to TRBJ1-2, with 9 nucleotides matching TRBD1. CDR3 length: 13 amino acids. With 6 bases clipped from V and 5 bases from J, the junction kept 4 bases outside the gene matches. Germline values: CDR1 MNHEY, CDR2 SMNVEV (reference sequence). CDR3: CASRQGARYGYTF. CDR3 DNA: TGTGCCAGCAGACAGGGGGCGCGATATGGCTACACCTTC.